What follows are 5 T cell receptor beta chains derived from one specimen sequenced in a study of naive and memory T cell subsets (dated by TCRdb to 2015 to 2018). No antigen has been identified for these receptors. Library creation used UMI-ligation and nested PCR. Sequencing took place on an Illumina MiSeq. An equimolar mix of two oligonucleotides covering both TRBC1 and TRBC2 was used as the beta constant-region primer. The ligated cDNA went through four rounds of PCR with nested alpha and beta constant-region primers together with the SP2 primer. TCRdb reprocessed the public reads (quality trimming at Q25 with fastp, clone calling with MiXCR) and kept in-frame beta chains. Rows with one shared CDR3 protein collapse into an entry with the most common genes and DNA. The sample has over 130,000 distinct CDR3 sequences on record, about a fifth of them singletons. The ten largest clones capture 0.5% to 0.75% of the sample.

General conclusions and limits of the study: Naive repertoires, especially CD8, contained a few larger clonotypes, possibly memory cells re-expressing CD45RA.

Sequencing was carried out using naive CD8+ T cells from blood. According to the study, the label for this sample's cell subset or site signals: naive T cells, CD45RA high CD27+. These TCRs come from a human donor in good health.

This clonotype was counted a few times. The gene calls are TRBV6-5 and TRBJ2-1, with 7 bases identical to TRBD2. This CDR3 is 15 amino acids long. Germline CDR1 is MNHEY and CDR2 is SVGAGI. V shed 0 bases, J shed 5 bases, and the junction held 4 bases outside the gene matches. The CDR3 coding sequence is TGTGCCAGCAGTTACTCAGGCGGGAGTGACAATGAGCAGTTCTTC. Translation: CASSYSGGSDNEQFF.

This clonotype was picked up a small number of times. The genes are TRBV6-1 and TRBJ2-5; 8 nucleotides match TRBD1. J lost 1 base, V lost 5 bases, and 6 bases had no gene match. Germline assignment: CDR1 MNHNS and CDR2 SASEGT. This CDR3 contains 15 residues. As DNA, the CDR3 is TGTGCCAGCAGTACCACGACAGGGGCCCAAGAGACCCAGTACTTC. This gives the protein CASSTTTGAQETQYF.

The V call is TRBV11-2, the J call TRBJ2-1, with D unclear. Germline values: CDR1 SGHAT, CDR2 FQNNGV. This CDR3 has 15 amino acids. Trimming took off 3 bases at V and 6 bases at J, with 15 bases between the two ends. The CDR3 protein is CASSLSQRAFNEQFF. The CDR3 DNA follows: TGTGCCAGCAGCTTGAGTCAGCGAGCATTCAATGAGCAGTTCTTC.

The CDR3 region has the DNA TGTGCCAGCAGATCATTGAGACAGGCTTTAAATTCACCCCTCCACTTT. Translation gives CASRSLRQALNSPLHF. This rearrangement joins TRBV28 to TRBJ1-6, with D possibly being TRBD1 (6 bases). With 6 bases removed from V and 7 bases from J, the gap between germline ends came to 19 bases. This CDR3 has 16 residues. Germline V gives CDR1 MDHEN, CDR2 SYDVKM.

The chain employs TRBV18 and TRBJ1-5, with a weak D call TRBD1 (5 bases). The CDR3 runs 16 residues. Germline V lookup: CDR1 KGHSH, CDR2 LQKENI. With 2 bases removed from V and 0 bases from J, the gap between germline ends came to 11 bases. CDR3 sequence reads: CASSPGDGYSNQPQHF. DNA for the CDR3: TGTGCCAGCTCACCAGGGGACGGGTATAGCAATCAGCCCCAGCATTTT. Variable domain in full (rest from reference TRBV18 and TRBJ1-5): NAGVMQNPRHLVRRRGQEARLRCSPMKGHSHVYWYRQLPEEGLKFMVYLQKENIIDESGMPKERFSAEFPKEGPSILRIQQVVRGDSAAYFCASSPGDGYSNQPQHFGDGTRLSIL.